The present T cell receptor (beta chain) was sequenced within a study of shared clonotypes between healthy human individuals. Study-level findings and limits: Rarefaction revealed incomplete sorted-subset sequencing despite large depth.

The sample holds a few counts of this clone. The target antigen is unknown. Original processing methods: Owing to the provision of junction-only sequences devoid of quality scores by immunoSEQ, filtering differed. TCRdb's table, derived via immunoSEQ multiplex PCR, lists solely in-frame clones and lacks some. That table is the source of V, J and clone size, and D and trimming were worked out from the DNA. This table holds about 1.4 million clones, 95% to 97% found once. It was into CD45RA+ naive and CD45RA-negative memory subsets that the CD4+ cells were split. The germline CDR1 and CDR2 sequences are SGDLS and YYNGEE. The CDR3 is 16 residues long. V shed 0 bases and J 0 bases; nucleotides not matched to a gene: 3.

The TCR comes from a man in his thirties or forties in good health. Sequenced: naive CD4+ T cells sorted from blood. This sample's subset: CD45RA+ positively selected. The V call is TRBV9, the J call TRBJ2-7; 10 bases fit TRBD2. CDR3 sequence reads: CASSVEPSGSSYEQYF. CDR3 sequence (DNA): TGTGCCAGCAGCGTAGAGCCTAGCGGGAGCTCCTACGAGCAGTACTTC. The full variable domain, completed using reference TRBV9 and TRBJ2-7, is DSGVTQTPKHLITATGQRVTLRCSPRSGDLSVYWYQQSLDQGLQFLIQYYNGEERAKGNILERFSAQQFPDLHSELNLSSLELGDSALYFCASSVEPSGSSYEQYFGPGTRLTVT.